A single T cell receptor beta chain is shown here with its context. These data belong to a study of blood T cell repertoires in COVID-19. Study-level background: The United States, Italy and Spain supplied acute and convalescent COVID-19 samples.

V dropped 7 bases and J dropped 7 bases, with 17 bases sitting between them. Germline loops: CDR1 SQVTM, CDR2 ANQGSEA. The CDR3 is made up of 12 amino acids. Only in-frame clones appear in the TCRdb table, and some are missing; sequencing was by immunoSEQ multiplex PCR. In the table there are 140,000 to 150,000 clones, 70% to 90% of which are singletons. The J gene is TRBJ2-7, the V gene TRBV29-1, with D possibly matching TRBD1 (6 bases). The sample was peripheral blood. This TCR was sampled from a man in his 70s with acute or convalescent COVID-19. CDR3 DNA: TGCAGCGCCGGGGAAGTAGGGGGTGAGCAGTACTTC. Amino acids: CSAGEVGGEQYF.